This TCR beta chain was sequenced in a study of T cells in Graves' hyperthyroidism and ophthalmopathy (dated by TCRdb to about 2019). Some background on the complete study: Peripheral blood was sampled at the time of initial diagnosis, prior to any treatment. TCR V-J signatures able to tell the groups apart were searched for in a discovery cohort of more than 90 patients, of whom approximately 40 had Graves' ophthalmopathy and roughly 59 had stable Graves' hyperthyroidism. Prospective prediction of ophthalmopathy was tested in an independent validation cohort consisting of some 18 hyperthyroidism patients and 15 or so patients who later progressed to ophthalmopathy. The 85 to 100 discovery patients were randomly split 7:3 into training and test sets. In about six Graves' hyperthyroidism patients, the study also compared T-cell repertoires from thyroid tissue with T-cell repertoires from blood. After sampling, hyperthyroidism patients received methimazole starting at 30 mg daily, and ophthalmopathy patients received high-dose intravenous methylprednisolone. The paper reports TCR Vbeta CDR3 sequencing of 140 or so peripheral blood samples: approximately 43 ophthalmopathy, over 70 hyperthyroidism and approximately 17 progressor patients. Study-level results and caveats: In validation, the model predicted progression to ophthalmopathy with approximately 69% sensitivity and roughly 72% specificity, a median of around six months before onset. Most expanded thyroid clonotypes (frequency above 0.001) were also found in blood, which suggests that blood repertoires may mirror thyroid immune responses. A model built on a 13 V-J signature distinguished ophthalmopathy from stable hyperthyroidism, reaching 87.88% sensitivity and under 84% specificity in cross-validation and 80%/75% in testing. Sample size was not statistically predetermined, and investigators were not blinded to group allocation.

V sheds 2 bases and J sheds 4 bases, leaving 10 bases between their ends. Including cysteine and phenylalanine, the CDR3 has 13 amino acids. Only CDR3 DNA is held: 39 bases, read in frame from base 1. CDR1 DFQATT and CDR2 SNEGSKA were looked up in the germline V gene (reference sequence). Ophthalmopathy patients had moderately to severely active disease, with a Clinical Activity Score of 3 or more, a NOSPECS grade of 4 or more, and a disease duration of less than 3 months. Patients with uncontrolled infections, other autoimmune diseases, pregnancy or lactation were excluded. Diagnoses relied on clinical symptoms, serum thyroxine and TRAb, thyroid ultrasound and orbital computed tomography. PBMCs were separated from approximately 9.9 ml of fresh peripheral blood using Ficoll-Paque density gradient centrifugation. Total RNA was extracted using Trizol reagent, and RNA quality was assessed on an Agilent 2100 Bioanalyzer.

There are a few counts of this clonotype. Its antigen specificity is not known. Per-base quality was not reported, and no clone a single base away is much larger than it. Amplification of TCR beta CDR3 regions was carried out from RNA transcripts. For the first round of RT-PCR on the TCR CDR3, the HTBI primer set was used together with the Qiagen OneStep RT-PCR kit. Libraries were constructed in a second round of multiplex PCR, after which size selection and purification were carried out. Paired-end sequencing of the libraries was performed with 100 bp reads on an Illumina HiSeq2000. The original methods were these. SOAPnuke was used to process the raw data, with reads discarded if the reads contained adapters or uncalled bases, had a mean Phred below 15, or lacked an exact constant-primer or identifier match. COPE v1.2.5 was used to merge high-quality paired reads, and clonotypes were defined as unique nucleotide sequences. MiTCR v1.1 was used to align clonotypes to the IMGT TRBV, TRBD and TRBJ reference segments. Only V-J combinations with frequency above 0.0001, covering 99% to 99.2% of repertoires, were analysed. The TCS score was defined as F50 (clonal expansion) divided by E x V (chaos), with BLOSUM62-based TCRdist calculated between CDR3 peptides within each V-J. Welch's t-statistics and random forest reduced 514 V-J features to about 12, which were used in a naive Bayes classifier (R e1071). TCRdb cleaned the public reads at Q25 with fastp, built clones with MiXCR and kept in-frame beta chains. All rows with the same CDR3 protein become a single entry with the most common DNA and genes. The authors' filters were not applied to this entry. The sample yields approximately 600,000 distinct CDR3 sequences; roughly 20% were counted once. The ten biggest clones cover 30% to 40% of the sample.

Sequencing was performed on blood. In this chain, TRBV20-1 is recombined with TRBJ2-3; tentative D gene TRBD2, with 6 bases matching. The clonotype comes from a man aged 25-45 years with Graves' ophthalmopathy. The DNA sequence follows: TGCAGTGCTAGACCCAGGGAGGCAGATACGCAGTATTTT. Its amino acids are CSARPREADTQYF.